This passage covers 19 T cell receptor beta chains from one sample sequenced in a study of blood T cell repertoires in COVID-19. Produced via immunoSEQ multiplex PCR; TCRdb's table is partial and in-frame only. The table records about 200,000 clones, 85% of them present only once. The sequenced sample consisted of peripheral blood. These receptors originate from a man in his fifties or sixties with COVID-19, enrolled during active disease.

The chain couples TRBV25-1 to TRBJ1-1; weak D call: TRBD1 (6 bases). CDR1 is MGHDK and CDR2 is SYGVNS in the germline V gene. V dropped 5 bases and J dropped 5 bases, with 15 bases sitting between them. The length of the CDR3 is 14 residues. The CDR3 protein is CASSPSQGFTEAFF. The CDR3 DNA is TGTGCCAGCAGTCCCTCACAGGGATTTACTGAAGCTTTCTTT.

V and J are TRBV5-4 and TRBJ1-6; the D gene is possibly TRBD1 (5 bases). The V gene's germline CDR1 is SGHNT and CDR2 YYREEE (reference sequence). The CDR3 loop spans 14 amino acids. V lost 0 bases and J lost 7, with 8 bases in between. CDR3 sequence reads: CASSLESGNSPLHF. In DNA, the CDR3 is TGTGCCAGCAGCTTGGAGTCAGGGAATTCACCCCTCCACTTT.

The CDR3 here is CSVNPGYNEAFF. CDR3 bases: TGCAGCGTTAACCCAGGGTATAATGAAGCTTTCTTT. The chain links TRBV29-1 to TRBJ1-1, with TRBD1 as a possible D gene (5 bases). Between the trimmed V and J ends, which lost 5 bases and 7 bases, there was a span of 14 bases. Germline V gene lookup returns CDR1 SQVTM and CDR2 ANQGSEA. CDR3 length equals 12 residues.

The chain joins TRBV28 to TRBJ1-2, with 7 bases identical to TRBD1. The CDR3 consists of 13 residues. V was pared by 5 bases and J by 8 bases, with 8 bases of the junction left unmatched. The germline V gene encodes CDR1 MDHEN and CDR2 SYDVKM. CDR3 protein: CASSLGQGGGYTF. CDR3 DNA: TGTGCCAGCAGTCTCGGGCAGGGGGGCGGCTACACCTTC.

The chain uses TRBV29-1 and TRBJ2-3, with 7 bases matching TRBD1. This CDR3 is 14 amino acids long. Germline CDR1 and CDR2: SQVTM and ANQGSEA. The J segment lost 4 bases and the V segment lost 2 bases, leaving 6 bases of the junction unmatched. In DNA, the CDR3 is TGCAGCGTTGAAACCCGAACAGGGGCAGATACGCAGTATTTT. Protein product: CSVETRTGADTQYF.

J is TRBJ1-1 and V is TRBV2; perhaps TRBD1 as D (6 bases). CDR1 and CDR2 from the germline V gene are SNHLY and FYNNEI. The CDR3 covers 12 residues. Between the trimmed V and J ends, which lost 4 bases and 7 bases, there was a span of 10 bases. CDR3 DNA: TGTGCCAGCAGTGGCAGGGGCGTTGAAGCTTTCTTT. As protein: CASSGRGVEAFF.

This clone occurred once. J is TRBJ1-3 and V is TRBV30; 7 bases are a match to TRBD1. This CDR3 has 16 residues. V was clipped by 3 bases and J by 5 bases; unmatched bases: 13. Germline values: CDR1 GTSNPN, CDR2 SVGIG (reference sequence). The CDR3 loop reads CAWSPRTGSVRNTIYF. Here the CDR3 DNA reads TGTGCCTGGAGCCCAAGGACAGGTTCTGTGAGAAACACCATATATTTT.

This chain uses TRBV6-6 with TRBJ2-7, with TRBD1 matching over 8 bases. Losses at the gene ends were 7 bases for V and 0 bases for J; bases not matched to a gene: 5. The CDR3 extends over 14 amino acids. Germline CDR1 MNHNY, CDR2 SVGAGI (reference sequence). CDR3 sequence reads: CASNLDRVSYEQYF. The CDR3 DNA sequence: TGTGCCAGCAACCTGGACAGGGTCTCCTACGAGCAGTACTTC.

This clone has only a few counts. This chain links TRBV5-4 with TRBJ2-7; maybe TRBD2 (6 bases). From germline, CDR1 is SGHNT and CDR2 YYREEE (reference sequence). V lost 3 bases and J 4 bases, leaving 8 bases between the germline ends. The CDR3 contains 12 residues. The CDR3 region has the DNA TGTGCCAGCAGCTCGACTAGTTACGAGCAGTACTTC. It is translated as CASSSTSYEQYF.

This chain connects TRBV29-1 to TRBJ1-5; D may be TRBD1 (6 bases). Trimming left V 4 bases short and J 0 bases short, with 7 bases between. The CDR3 runs to 13 residues. In germline, CDR1 is SQVTM, CDR2 ANQGSEA. CDR3 protein: CSVGTASNQPQHF. In DNA, the CDR3 is TGCAGCGTTGGGACAGCTAGCAATCAGCCCCAGCATTTT.

CDR3 coding DNA: TGTGCCAGCAGCTCCAACAGGGAGGGTCAGCCCCAGCATTTT. This codes for CASSSNREGQPQHF. This chain uses TRBV6-6 with TRBJ1-5; possible D gene TRBD1, 6 bases. Trimming shortened V by 6 bases and J by 6 bases, and 15 bases separated the two germline ends. The CDR3 loop spans 14 amino acids. CDR1 is MNHNY and CDR2 is SVGAGI in the germline V gene (reference sequence).

There are many counts of this clone. The rearrangement links TRBV7-9 to TRBJ1-1, with no clear D. CDR1 is SEHNR and CDR2 is FQNEAQ in the germline V gene (reference sequence). The V and J ends lost 4 bases and 5 bases respectively, with 5 bases between them. CDR3 length equals 11 residues. CDR3 sequence: CASSSQTEAFF. The CDR3 DNA reads TGTGCCAGCAGCTCACAAACTGAAGCTTTCTTT.

The V call is TRBV6-2 or TRBV6-3, the J call TRBJ1-1; 8 nucleotides line up with TRBD1. The CDR3 length is 16 residues. Losses at the gene ends were 2 bases for V and 0 bases for J; bases not matched to a gene: 5. Germline V gene lookup returns CDR1 MNHEY and CDR2 SVGEGT. The CDR3 reads CASSYPTGAMNTEAFF. The CDR3 bases are TGTGCCAGCAGTTACCCGACAGGGGCCATGAACACTGAAGCTTTCTTT.

The chain joins TRBV11-2 to TRBJ1-6; 8 positions match TRBD1. Germline CDR1 is SGHAT and CDR2 is FQNNGV. The length of the CDR3 is 13 residues. The ends lost 5 bases at V and 13 bases at J; junction bases unmatched: 7. CDR3 residues: CASSADRGLPLHF. As DNA, the CDR3 is TGTGCCAGCAGCGCCGACAGGGGTTTGCCCCTCCACTTT.

In this sample, this clone turned up a few times. The chain links TRBV2 to TRBJ1-5; D might be TRBD1 (5 bases). Germline loops: CDR1 SNHLY, CDR2 FYNNEI. Trimming cost V 7 bases and J 5 bases, with 9 bases left between them. The CDR3 contains 12 residues. CDR3 sequence: CASIAGDQPQHF. The CDR3 DNA reads TGTGCCAGCATAGCGGGGGATCAGCCCCAGCATTTT.

The V gene is TRBV7-9, the J gene TRBJ1-2, with 8 bases lining up with TRBD1. The germline V gene has CDR1 SEHNR and CDR2 FQNEAQ (reference sequence). This CDR3 is built from 14 residues. V trimming: 1 base; J trimming: 7 bases; junction bases outside the gene matches: 5. CDR3 sequence (DNA): TGTGCCAGCAGCTTAGGGGGACAGGTCATTGGCTACACCTTC. Encoded protein: CASSLGGQVIGYTF.

This chain links TRBV30 with TRBJ2-5; a weak D match, TRBD2 (5 bases). This CDR3 comprises 11 residues. The germline V gene encodes CDR1 GTSNPN and CDR2 SVGIG (reference sequence). V was clipped by 5 bases and J by 5 bases, with 9 bases between them. DNA of the CDR3: TGTGCCTGGGCGGAGGTCGAGACCCAGTACTTC. Its protein is CAWAEVETQYF.

This clone has only a few counts. The V and J genes are TRBV18 and TRBJ1-1, with 9 bases aligning to TRBD1. This CDR3 comprises 11 residues. Germline V lookup: CDR1 KGHSH, CDR2 LQKENI. Losses at the gene ends were 6 bases for V and 14 bases for J; bases not matched to a gene: 7. The CDR3 DNA is TGTGCCAGCTCTCCGGACAGGGGCTGGTTCTTT. This translates into CASSPDRGWFF.

The chain uses TRBV28 and TRBJ2-5; possible D gene TRBD1, 6 bases. CDR3 length: 14 amino acids. The V and J ends lost 4 bases and 1 base respectively, with 10 bases between them. Germline V gene sequence: CDR1 MDHEN, CDR2 SYDVKM. Here the CDR3 reads CASSSSGVQETQYF. For the CDR3, the DNA is TGTGCCAGCAGTTCTTCAGGGGTCCAAGAGACCCAGTACTTC.